This TCR beta chain was identified during a study of CD4 T cells in relation to SARS-CoV-2 and coronaviruses. The ends were cut back, 6 bases at V and 4 bases at J, with 20 bases in the middle. The CDR3 is made up of 16 amino acids. Germline values: CDR1 MNHNY, CDR2 SVGAGI (reference sequence). Produced via immunoSEQ multiplex PCR; TCRdb's table is partial and in-frame only. The sample contains tens of thousands of clones, approximately 80% of which appear only once. A word on this clone: Its antigen is undetermined.

Whole-study findings and limits: Crossreactivity was assessed only for spike protein, not other viral proteins. Compared with monoreactive clones, crossreactive clones showed significantly weaker SARS-CoV-2 expansion. Pre-pandemic and post-infection samples never came from the same donor.

Before the COVID-19 pandemic, during about 2010-2018, CD4+ T cells were taken from unexposed donors. After roughly ten days of culture, CD4+ T cells were isolated. The TCR was taken from a human donor in good health. The specimen sequenced was CD4+ T cells from PBMCs, cultured in vitro. J is TRBJ2-3 and V is TRBV6-6, with a tentative D call TRBD2 (6 bases). CDR3 nucleotides: TGTGCCAGCAGGCAAATAGCGGAGAGGGCGTCAGATACGCAGTATTTT. Its translation is CASRQIAERASDTQYF.